The T cell receptor (beta chain) described here comes from a study of blood T cell repertoires in COVID-19. Across the study: Samples came from the United States, Italy and Spain, spanning acute and convalescent COVID-19. T cells, B-cell-depleted T cells, or PBMCs supplied cDNA or gDNA.

The CDR3 loop spans 13 amino acids. Germline V gene data show CDR1 as LNHDA and CDR2 as SQIVND (reference sequence). Deletions cut 1 base from V and 8 bases from J, with 10 bases between. Libraries were prepared by immunoSEQ multiplex PCR; TCRdb keeps only in-frame clonotypes and omits some of them. The profile shows about 65,000 clones, approximately 93% of them singletons. Source material: peripheral blood. The chain is built from TRBV19 and TRBJ2-3; no firm D call. The TCR sequence derives from an older man with active COVID-19. The CDR3 coding sequence is TGTGCCAGTAGTATAGGTACTGCACCTACGCAGTATTTT. Translated, it gives CASSIGTAPTQYF. Together with reference TRBV19 and TRBJ2-3, the CDR3 gives the full variable domain: DGGITQSPKYLFRKEGQNVTLSCEQNLNHDAMYWYRQDPGQGLRLIYYSQIVNDFQKGDIAEGYSVSREKKESFPLTVTSAQKNPTAFYLCASSIGTAPTQYFGPGTRLTVL.